Only a few counts were recorded for the clone carrying this TCR beta chain. Its matching antigen is unknown. V lost 4 bases and J lost 5, with 14 bases in between. From germline, CDR1 is SQVTM and CDR2 ANQGSEA. The CDR3 is 13 amino acids. This specimen belongs to a study of T cell responses to AZD1222 COVID-19 vaccine. Findings of the study overall: In a largely white British group with more females than males, clonal diversity was possibly underestimated.

Measured with immunoSEQ multiplex PCR; TCRdb has only the in-frame clones, and not every one. This sample has 90,000 to 120,000 clones, with about nine tenths found just once. The source of this sequence is an adult who received the AZD1222 COVID-19 vaccine. The chain combines TRBV29-1 with TRBJ2-5, with a possible D match to TRBD2 (6 bases). The input for sequencing was peripheral blood, taken 28 days after the second AZD1222 dose. This CDR3 reads CSVALTSFETQYF. The CDR3 nucleotides are TGCAGCGTTGCCCTGACTAGTTTTGAGACCCAGTACTTC.